The 22 T cell receptor beta chains below all came from one sample that was sequenced in a study of T-cell memory formation after mild COVID-19. TCRdb redid the calling of the 5' RACE reads with MiXCR, one entry per CDR3 protein. The table has some 150,000 distinct CDR3 sequences, more than 13% seen once. Sequencing used PBMCs or a T cell subset sorted from them (not recorded which). The receptors stem from an adult woman who had mild COVID-19 (a few samples of this study predate the infection). Cell type and time point are not known.

The sample holds a few counts of this clonotype. This chain links TRBV30 with TRBJ2-1; 11 nucleotides line up with TRBD1. In germline, CDR1 is GTSNPN, CDR2 SVGIG (reference sequence). The CDR3 has 14 residues. J lost 7 bases, V lost 2 bases, and 4 bases had no gene match. CDR3 loop: CAWSWTGGLNEQFF. The CDR3 DNA is TGTGCCTGGAGTTGGACAGGGGGCCTGAATGAGCAGTTCTTC.

DNA for the CDR3: TGTGCCAGCAGCTTGGAACTAGAGAACTACGAGCAGTACTTC. Its protein is CASSLELENYEQYF. The V gene is TRBV5-4, the J gene TRBJ2-7; TRBD2 is a possible D gene (5 bases). Germline lookup yields CDR1 SGHNT and CDR2 YYREEE (reference sequence). Deletions cut 0 bases from V and 3 bases from J, with 10 bases between. CDR3 length equals 14 residues. The variable domain in full, completed from reference TRBV5-4 and TRBJ2-7, reads ETGVTQSPTHLIKTRGQQVTLRCSSQSGHNTVSWYQQALGQGPQFIFQYYREEENGRGNFPPRFSGLQFPNYSSELNVNALELDDSALYLCASSLELENYEQYFGPGTRLTVT.

In its sample, this clonotype was seen a few times. The rearrangement uses TRBV11-2 and TRBJ2-1; TRBD1 agrees at 10 bases. The CDR3 is 13 residues long. Germline CDR1 is SGHAT and CDR2 is FQNNGV. Losses at the gene ends were 4 bases for V and 8 bases for J; bases not matched to a gene: 2. CDR3 DNA: TGTGCCAGCAGCTCCGGGACAGGGGATGAGCAGTTCTTC. Amino acids: CASSSGTGDEQFF.

This clonotype was observed a few times. The V and J genes are TRBV5-6 and TRBJ2-1; 7 nucleotides match TRBD1. Trimming at V came to 3 bases and at J to 8 bases, leaving 8 bases not matched to a gene. The CDR3 loop spans 14 amino acids. Germline V gene lookup returns CDR1 SGHDT and CDR2 YYEEEE. DNA of the CDR3: TGTGCCAGCAGCTCGGATGACAGGGTTCATGAGCAGTTCTTC. Translating gives CASSSDDRVHEQFF.

This chain uses TRBV7-9 with TRBJ1-5; 7 nucleotides match TRBD1. The CDR3 extends over 17 amino acids. Trimming cost V 4 bases and J 0 bases; bases outside gene matches: 9. Germline V gene sequence: CDR1 SEHNR, CDR2 FQNEAQ (reference sequence). CDR3 amino acids: CASSSSTGDYSNQPQHF. The DNA for the CDR3 is TGTGCCAGCAGCTCTTCAACAGGGGATTATAGCAATCAGCCCCAGCATTTT.

The rearrangement uses TRBV4-3 and TRBJ1-1; D is unresolved. V was shortened by 0 bases and J by 2 bases, with 10 bases between the two germline ends. From germline, CDR1 is LGHNA and CDR2 YSLEER. The CDR3 extends over 15 amino acids. Written as DNA, the CDR3 is TGCGCCAGCAGCCAAGATATATGGGAAAACACTGAAGCTTTCTTT. Its translation is CASSQDIWENTEAFF.

This clonotype has only a few counts. V and J are TRBV4-1 and TRBJ2-3; TRBD2 aligns across 11 bases. Per the germline V gene, CDR1 is MGHRA and CDR2 is YSYEKL. The CDR3 contains 19 residues. Trimming cost V 6 bases and J 4 bases; bases outside gene matches: 18. The CDR3 here is CASSPPGLAGGHTPDTQYF. CDR3 DNA sequence: TGCGCCAGCAGTCCCCCGGGGCTAGCGGGGGGCCATACACCAGATACGCAGTATTTT.

This chain connects TRBV15 to TRBJ1-2; D unclear. Deletions cut 1 base from V and 4 bases from J, with 10 bases between. The length of the CDR3 is 14 residues. CDR1 and CDR2 from the germline V gene are LNHNV and YYDKDF (reference sequence). Written as DNA, the CDR3 is TGTGCCACCAGCAGAGGCCGGGCCCGCTATGGCTACACCTTC. This gives the protein CATSRGRARYGYTF.

This chain uses TRBV10-3 with TRBJ2-5; 8 bases are a match to TRBD2. V gave up 1 base and J gave up 1 base; unmatched junction bases: 8. The CDR3 spans 17 residues. The germline gives CDR1 ENHRY, CDR2 SYGVKD. The CDR3 sequence is CAISEFSATSGQETQYF. CDR3 nucleotides: TGTGCCATCAGTGAGTTTTCCGCTACTAGCGGCCAAGAGACCCAGTACTTC.

The CDR3 bases are TGTGCCAGCCTAGGGACTAGCGGGACCTCCTACGAGCAGTACTTC. Its translation: CASLGTSGTSYEQYF. The chain combines TRBV2 with TRBJ2-7; 13 bases are shared with TRBD2. Germline CDR1 is SNHLY and CDR2 is FYNNEI. Germline trimming cut 8 bases from V and 0 bases from J; bases unmatched to any gene: 4. The CDR3 runs to 15 residues.

This sequence joins TRBV5-6 and TRBJ2-1; D may be TRBD1 (6 bases). The CDR3 length is 17 residues. CDR1 is SGHDT and CDR2 is YYEEEE in the germline V gene. Trimming took 1 base from V and 7 from J, leaving 21 bases between them. CDR3 sequence (DNA): TGTGCCAGCAGCTTGATGACAGGTACCGGGATAGGGAATGAGCAGTTCTTC. Residues: CASSLMTGTGIGNEQFF. Full variable domain (outside the CDR3, taken from reference TRBV5-6 and TRBJ2-1): DAGVTQSPTHLIKTRGQQVTLRCSPKSGHDTVSWYQQALGQGPQFIFQYYEEEERQRGNFPDRFSGHQFPNYSSELNVNALLLGDSALYLCASSLMTGTGIGNEQFFGPGTRLTVL.

V usage is TRBV12-3 or TRBV12-4 and J usage is TRBJ1-1; D gene ambiguous. The V and J ends lost 5 bases and 3 bases respectively, with 13 bases between them. The CDR3 has 14 residues. Here the CDR3 DNA reads TGTGCCAGCAGTACCCCATATAGGGACACTGAAGCTTTCTTT. It is translated as CASSTPYRDTEAFF.

This clonotype was counted at least ten times. This chain links TRBV18 with TRBJ2-1, with 9 positions matching TRBD1. The V gene end was trimmed by 0 bases and the J gene end by 2 bases; junction bases not matched to a gene: 5. CDR1 and CDR2 from the germline V gene are KGHSH and LQKENI. The CDR3 runs 17 residues. The chain's CDR3 is CASSPPRQGDPYNEQFF. DNA for the CDR3: TGTGCCAGCTCACCACCCCGACAGGGGGACCCCTACAATGAGCAGTTCTTC.

This chain links TRBV6-2 or TRBV6-3 with TRBJ2-5; 7 bases align to TRBD1. The junction had 2 bases not matched to a gene; V was cut back by 7 bases and J by 0 bases. This CDR3 comprises 13 residues. Per the germline V gene, CDR1 is MNHEY and CDR2 is SVGEGT. CDR3 nucleotides: TGTGCCAGCAAACAGGGGAACCAAGAGACCCAGTACTTC. It translates to CASKQGNQETQYF.

A few counts support this clonotype. The chain combines TRBV30 with TRBJ2-1; 8 nucleotides match TRBD1. Germline values: CDR1 GTSNPN, CDR2 SVGIG (reference sequence). V was clipped by 1 base and J by 8 bases; unmatched bases: 10. The CDR3 totals 15 residues. The CDR3 spells CAWSGRGRRRDEQFF. The CDR3 DNA sequence: TGTGCCTGGAGTGGCAGGGGGCGCAGGAGGGATGAGCAGTTCTTC.

The rearrangement links TRBV11-2 to TRBJ1-1, with no clear D. The CDR3 has 15 amino acids. Per the germline V gene, CDR1 is SGHAT and CDR2 is FQNNGV. Trimming took off 6 bases at V and 4 bases at J, with 18 bases between the two ends. In nucleotides, the CDR3 is TGTGCCAGCAGTTACGGCGTGGGTATTAGCACTGAAGCTTTCTTT. Translation: CASSYGVGISTEAFF.

This clonotype was picked up a small number of times. The chain employs TRBV6-2 or TRBV6-3 and TRBJ2-7, with 7 bases fitting TRBD2. The CDR3 covers 16 residues. Looked up from germline, CDR1 is MNHEY and CDR2 is SVGEGT. Unmatched junction bases numbered 9, after V lost 2 bases and J lost 2 bases. CDR3 nucleotide sequence: TGTGCCAGCAGTTACAACTACCAGCGGGAAGCCTACGAGCAGTACTTC. Its protein is CASSYNYQREAYEQYF.

This clonotype was seen repeatedly, ten times or more. The chain recombines TRBV12-3 or TRBV12-4 with TRBJ1-1; no firm D call. The CDR3 covers 12 residues. Trimming pared 3 bases from V and 3 bases from J, leaving 5 bases between. The CDR3 DNA follows: TGTGCCAGCAGTTTTGGAGACACTGAAGCTTTCTTT. Its protein is CASSFGDTEAFF.

A few counts support this clonotype. This rearrangement joins TRBV11-3 to TRBJ2-1; TRBD2 aligns across 11 bases. Trimming removed 4 bases from V and 3 bases from J; junction bases left unmatched: 5. The length of the CDR3 is 16 residues. The V gene's germline CDR1 is SGHNT and CDR2 YENEEA. In nucleotides, the CDR3 is TGTGCCAGCAGCTCGACGACTAGCGGGGACTACAATGAGCAGTTCTTC. This translates into CASSSTTSGDYNEQFF.

The V call is TRBV7-9, the J call TRBJ2-7; weak D call: TRBD1 (5 bases). V dropped 7 bases and J dropped 1 base, with 17 bases sitting between them. From germline, CDR1 is SEHNR and CDR2 FQNEAQ (reference sequence). CDR3 length equals 15 residues. The CDR3: CASIFQGSLSYEQYF. The CDR3 region has the DNA TGTGCCAGCATTTTTCAGGGCTCCCTATCCTACGAGCAGTACTTC.

V gene TRBV5-1 combines with J gene TRBJ2-3, with D perhaps assigned TRBD1 or TRBD2 (5 bases each). CDR3 length equals 18 residues. Germline assignment: CDR1 SGHRS and CDR2 YFSETQ. The V gene lost 0 bases and the J gene lost 2 bases, with 19 bases spanning the gap. CDR3 sequence reads: CASSLEGSGFGLTDTQYF. CDR3 DNA: TGCGCCAGCAGCTTGGAGGGGTCGGGGTTTGGTCTCACAGATACGCAGTATTTT.

This clonotype was observed a few times. The rearrangement links TRBV2 to TRBJ2-1; D ambiguous. Germline lookup yields CDR1 SNHLY and CDR2 FYNNEI. Trimming cost V 4 bases and J 6 bases, with 10 bases left between them. This CDR3 is 13 amino acids long. The CDR3 DNA reads as TGTGCCAGCAGTGCCCTCGTGGGCAATGAGCAGTTCTTC. Its protein product is CASSALVGNEQFF.